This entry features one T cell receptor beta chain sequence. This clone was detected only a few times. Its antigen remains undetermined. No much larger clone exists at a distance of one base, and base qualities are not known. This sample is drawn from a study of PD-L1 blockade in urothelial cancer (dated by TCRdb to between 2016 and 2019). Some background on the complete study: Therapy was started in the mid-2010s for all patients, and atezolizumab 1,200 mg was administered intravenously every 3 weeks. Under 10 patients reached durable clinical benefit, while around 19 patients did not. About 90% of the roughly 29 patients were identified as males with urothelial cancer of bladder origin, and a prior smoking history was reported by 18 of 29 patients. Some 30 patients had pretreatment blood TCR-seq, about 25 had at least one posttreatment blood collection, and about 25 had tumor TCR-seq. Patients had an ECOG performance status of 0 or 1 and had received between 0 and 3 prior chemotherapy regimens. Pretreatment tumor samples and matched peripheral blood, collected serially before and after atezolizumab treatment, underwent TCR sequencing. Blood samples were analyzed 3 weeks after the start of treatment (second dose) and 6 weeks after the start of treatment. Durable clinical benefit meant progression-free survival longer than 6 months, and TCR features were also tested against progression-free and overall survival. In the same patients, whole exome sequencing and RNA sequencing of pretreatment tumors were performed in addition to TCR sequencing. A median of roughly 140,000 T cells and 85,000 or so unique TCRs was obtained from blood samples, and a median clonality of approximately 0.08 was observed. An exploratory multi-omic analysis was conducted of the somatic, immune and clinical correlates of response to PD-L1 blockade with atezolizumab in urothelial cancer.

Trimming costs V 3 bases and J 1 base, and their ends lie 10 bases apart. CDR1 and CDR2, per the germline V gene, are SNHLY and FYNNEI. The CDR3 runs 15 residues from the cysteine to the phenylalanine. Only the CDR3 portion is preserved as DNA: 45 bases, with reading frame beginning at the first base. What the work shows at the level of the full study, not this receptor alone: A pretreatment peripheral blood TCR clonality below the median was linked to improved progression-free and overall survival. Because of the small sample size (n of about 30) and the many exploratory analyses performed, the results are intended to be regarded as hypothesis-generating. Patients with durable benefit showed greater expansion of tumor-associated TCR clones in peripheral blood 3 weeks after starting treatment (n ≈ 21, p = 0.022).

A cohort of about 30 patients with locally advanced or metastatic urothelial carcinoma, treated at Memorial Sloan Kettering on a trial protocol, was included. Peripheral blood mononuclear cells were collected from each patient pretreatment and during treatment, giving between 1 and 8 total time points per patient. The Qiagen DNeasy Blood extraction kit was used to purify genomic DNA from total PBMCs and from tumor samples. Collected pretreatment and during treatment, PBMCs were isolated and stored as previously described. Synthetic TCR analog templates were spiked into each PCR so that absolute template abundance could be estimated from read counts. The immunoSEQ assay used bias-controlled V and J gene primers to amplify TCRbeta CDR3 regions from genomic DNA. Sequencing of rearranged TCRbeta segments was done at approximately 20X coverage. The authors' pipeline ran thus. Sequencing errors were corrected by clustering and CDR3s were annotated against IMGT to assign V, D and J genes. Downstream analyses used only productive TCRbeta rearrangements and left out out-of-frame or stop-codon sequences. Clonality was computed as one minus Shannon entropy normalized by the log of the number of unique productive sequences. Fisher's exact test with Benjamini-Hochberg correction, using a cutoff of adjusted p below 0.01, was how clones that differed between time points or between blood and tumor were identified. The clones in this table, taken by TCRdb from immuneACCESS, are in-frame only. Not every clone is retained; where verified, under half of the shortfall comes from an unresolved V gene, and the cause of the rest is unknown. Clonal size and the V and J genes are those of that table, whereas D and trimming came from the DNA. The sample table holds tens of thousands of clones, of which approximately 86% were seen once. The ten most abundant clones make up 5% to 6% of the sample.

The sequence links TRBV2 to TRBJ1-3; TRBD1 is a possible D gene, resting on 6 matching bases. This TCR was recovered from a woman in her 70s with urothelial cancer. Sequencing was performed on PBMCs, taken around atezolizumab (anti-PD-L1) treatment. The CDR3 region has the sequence CASSELGGSGNTIYF. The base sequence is TGTGCCAGCAGTGAGTTAGGGGGATCTGGAAACACCATATATTTT.